The source of this T cell receptor beta chain is a study of blood T cell repertoires in COVID-19. Study summary: COVID-19 samples from acute and convalescent phases originated in the United States, Italy and Spain.

This clone showed up just a few times. The V and J ends lost 0 bases and 4 bases, in that order; junction bases with no gene match: 2. The CDR3 runs to 16 residues. In germline, CDR1 is SGHNT, CDR2 YYREEE (reference sequence). As originally analysed: From reference gene primer amplification, estimates of nucleated cell counts were derived. Repertoires were generated with immunoSEQ multiplex PCR, while TCRdb's copy carries only in-frame clones and drops some. V, J and clone size were drawn from that table, and D and trimming were deduced from the DNA. The sample includes under 300,000 clones, around 83% seen only once; the top ten take roughly 1.4%.

The gene calls are TRBV5-4 and TRBJ2-1; 12 nucleotides match TRBD1. The receptor was derived from a woman aged 35 to 49 who had recovered from COVID-19. The sequencing sample was made of peripheral blood. The chain's CDR3 is CASSLVGQGAYNEQFF. The CDR3 nucleotides are TGTGCCAGCAGCTTGGTGGGACAGGGGGCGTACAATGAGCAGTTCTTC.